This T cell receptor beta chain was sequenced for a study of T cell responses to AZD1222 COVID-19 vaccine. Overall study findings and caveats: Breadth and depth of Spike-specific TCRs rose after two AZD1222 doses.

Germline CDR1 reads MNHEY; CDR2 reads SMNVEV (reference sequence). V lost 3 bases and J lost 6; bases outside the gene matches: 7. The CDR3 has 14 amino acids. Note on this clone: Its target is not known.

Here immunoSEQ multiplex PCR was the method, and the copy in TCRdb shows in-frame clones only, minus some. The sample has roughly 120,000 clones; less than 90% are singletons. The input for sequencing was peripheral blood, taken on day 0 of AZD1222 vaccination. The sequence came from an adult in good health. This chain connects TRBV27 to TRBJ1-1, with 7 bases lining up with TRBD1. The CDR3 region has the DNA TGTGCCAGCAGTTTCTCTGGACAGGTCTCTGAAGCTTTCTTT. Translated, it gives CASSFSGQVSEAFF.